This TCR beta chain originates from a study of blood T cells in healthy people across ages. Turning to the study itself: About one barcoded beta molecule per two T cells was the capture yield of template switching. Study observations and caveats: Whereas aged donors had fewer naive CD4+ cells, long-lived donors had more of them and higher diversity. Measured against age, TCR beta diversity per million T cells decreased in a roughly linear manner.

With regard to this clonotype: Its antigen is unknown.

V lost 5 bases to trimming and J lost 3 bases, with 11 bases between them. The CDR3 extends over 13 amino acids. A sample-barcoded 5' primer and a J-beta primer mix were used in a second PCR of roughly 7 to 11 cycles. TCRdb redid the calling of the 5' RACE reads with MiXCR, one entry per CDR3 protein. The repertoire consists of some 1.4 million distinct CDR3 sequences, with roughly 40% occurring once and the leading ten covering roughly 7.7%. Sequenced input: blood. This TCR came from a woman under 30 in good health. The gene calls are TRBV12-3 or TRBV12-4 and TRBJ2-7; D is uncertain. CDR3 protein: CASSGLDGYEQYF. The CDR3 region has the DNA TGTGCCAGCAGTGGCTTGGACGGCTACGAGCAGTACTTC.